This T cell receptor beta chain emerged from a study of T-cell reconstitution after alpha-beta-depleted transplantation in children. General study results and limits: Diversity of TCRbeta at day 60 was high in some patients, arising from surviving recipient T cells and thymic progenitors. T-cell counts and diversity at one year post-transplant came mainly from newly produced T cells. Several hundred graft clones that had expanded were reportedly the source of alpha-beta T cells about two months after transplant.

Germline V gene data show CDR1 as KGHSH and CDR2 as LQKENI. V gave up 5 bases and J gave up 4 bases, with 12 bases separating them. CDR3 length equals 14 residues. This clonotype was counted between two and nine times. Its target is not known. Unique molecular identifiers featured in how the TCRbeta library was prepared. TCRdb itself ran the PCR reads through MiXCR, one entry per CDR3 protein. The sample shows approximately 400,000 distinct CDR3 sequences, 15% to 20% of them seen only once. The sequencing here drew on PBMCs, mostly from graft donor cells, taken 360 days after TCRalphabeta/CD19-depleted stem cell transplant. The receptor was derived from a boy under two years old who had a stem cell transplant for Wiskott-Aldrich syndrome, so the T cells may come from the graft donor. This chain links TRBV18 with TRBJ2-1; D gene unclear. The CDR3 nucleotides read TGTGCCAGCTCATATATGAACAGTTACAATGAGCAGTTCTTC. Its translation: CASSYMNSYNEQFF.